Listed below are T cell receptor beta chains from one sample, sequenced in a study of cytomegalovirus exposure and HLA in healthy donors. Sequencing used immunoSEQ multiplex PCR; TCRdb keeps in-frame clones, though not all of them. The sample table sets out about 140,000 clones. Input material: PBMCs. The receptors were sampled from a woman in her late teens or twenties in good health and CMV-seronegative. CDR3s include the opening cysteine and the closing phenylalanine or tryptophan. A D gene is named only where the DNA matches it firmly.

CDR3 length: 14; V gene: TRBV2; J gene: TRBJ1-1; D gene: TRBD1; CDR3 protein: CACQPGQGNTEAFF; CDR3 DNA: TGTGCCTGTCAGCCTGGACAGGGGAACACTGAAGCTTTCTTT
CDR3 length: 18; V gene: TRBV5-6; J gene: TRBJ2-7; D gene: TRBD1; CDR3 protein: CASSLNLWDRTVSYEQYF; CDR3 DNA: TGTGCCAGCAGCTTAAATCTCTGGGACAGGACCGTCTCCTACGAGCAGTACTTC
CDR3 length: 14; V gene: TRBV6-5; J gene: TRBJ2-2; D gene: -; CDR3 protein: CASSSNRNTGELFF; CDR3 DNA: TGTGCCAGCAGTTCAAACAGAAACACCGGGGAGCTGTTTTTT
CDR3 length: 14; V gene: TRBV5-1; J gene: TRBJ1-2; D gene: -; CDR3 protein: CASSTAMGGYGYTF; CDR3 DNA: TGCGCCAGCAGCACTGCCATGGGGGGCTATGGCTACACCTTC
CDR3 length: 14; V gene: TRBV6-5; J gene: TRBJ2-5; D gene: -; CDR3 protein: CASRQPGFGETQYF; CDR3 DNA: TGTGCCAGCAGACAGCCAGGGTTTGGAGAGACCCAGTACTTC
CDR3 length: 19; V gene: TRBV5-4; J gene: TRBJ2-1; D gene: TRBD1; CDR3 protein: CASSLGGPGQGMGYNEQFF; CDR3 DNA: TGTGCCAGCAGCTTGGGAGGCCCGGGACAGGGGATGGGTTACAATGAGCAGTTCTTC
CDR3 length: 18; V gene: TRBV5-6; J gene: TRBJ2-1; D gene: TRBD2; CDR3 protein: CASTRTSGRAGVGNEQFF; CDR3 DNA: TGTGCCAGCACCCGGACTAGCGGGAGGGCCGGGGTGGGTAATGAGCAGTTCTTC
CDR3 length: 13; V gene: TRBV6-5; J gene: TRBJ1-1; D gene: -; CDR3 protein: CASSTGTATEAFF; CDR3 DNA: TGTGCCAGCTCAACAGGCACCGCGACTGAAGCTTTCTTT
CDR3 length: 18; V gene: TRBV14; J gene: TRBJ2-1; D gene: TRBD2; CDR3 protein: CASSQAPLLAGSYNEQFF; CDR3 DNA: TGTGCCAGCAGCCAGGCCCCCCTTCTAGCGGGGTCCTACAATGAGCAGTTCTTC
CDR3 length: 17; V gene: TRBV7-9; J gene: TRBJ2-3; D gene: TRBD2; CDR3 protein: CASSSDLAGGGTDTQYF; CDR3 DNA: TGTGCCAGCAGCTCAGACTTAGCGGGAGGCGGCACAGATACGCAGTATTTT
CDR3 length: 16; V gene: TRBV7-9; J gene: TRBJ1-1; D gene: -; CDR3 protein: CASSSRHRVKNTEAFF; CDR3 DNA: TGTGCCAGCAGCTCACGCCACAGGGTGAAGAACACTGAAGCTTTCTTT
CDR3 length: 13; V gene: TRBV5-6; J gene: TRBJ1-5; D gene: -; CDR3 protein: CASSGRQQGSQHF; CDR3 DNA: TGTGCCAGCAGCGGAAGACAACAGGGTTCCCAGCATTTT
CDR3 length: 15; V gene: TRBV7-8; J gene: TRBJ2-5; D gene: TRBD1; CDR3 protein: CASSGQGTSVGTQYF; CDR3 DNA: TGTGCCAGCAGCGGACAGGGGACAAGTGTAGGGACCCAGTACTTC
CDR3 length: 14; V gene: TRBV19; J gene: TRBJ2-1; D gene: -; CDR3 protein: CASSIGTGVNEQFF; CDR3 DNA: TGTGCCAGTAGTATAGGGACGGGGGTAAATGAGCAGTTCTTC
CDR3 length: 17; V gene: TRBV10-3; J gene: TRBJ2-1; D gene: TRBD2; CDR3 protein: CAISESMTSGTNNEQFF; CDR3 DNA: TGTGCCATCAGTGAGTCGATGACTAGCGGGACCAACAATGAGCAGTTCTTC
CDR3 length: 16; V gene: TRBV9; J gene: TRBJ1-3; D gene: TRBD1; CDR3 protein: CASSVAGTGTGNTIYF; CDR3 DNA: TGTGCCAGCAGCGTAGCCGGGACAGGGACCGGAAACACCATATATTTT
CDR3 length: 15; V gene: TRBV5-4; J gene: TRBJ2-3; D gene: -; CDR3 protein: CASSPDTRSTDTQYF; CDR3 DNA: TGTGCCAGCAGCCCGGACACCCGTAGCACAGATACGCAGTATTTT
CDR3 length: 15; V gene: TRBV6-5; J gene: TRBJ2-5; D gene: -; CDR3 protein: CASTTSFSNQETQYF; CDR3 DNA: TGTGCCAGCACAACAAGTTTTAGCAACCAAGAGACCCAGTACTTC
CDR3 length: 14; V gene: TRBV5-1; J gene: TRBJ2-3; D gene: TRBD2; CDR3 protein: CASSLAGREDTQYF; CDR3 DNA: TGCGCCAGCAGCTTAGCGGGGAGGGAAGATACGCAGTATTTT
CDR3 length: 15; V gene: TRBV11-3; J gene: TRBJ2-3; D gene: -; CDR3 protein: CASSLDGSQTDTQYF; CDR3 DNA: TGTGCCAGCAGCTTAGACGGGAGCCAAACAGATACGCAGTATTTT
CDR3 length: 16; V gene: TRBV28; J gene: TRBJ2-5; D gene: TRBD1; CDR3 protein: CASSPPGTGGPETQYF; CDR3 DNA: TGTGCCAGCAGTCCTCCCGGGACAGGGGGGCCAGAGACCCAGTACTTC
CDR3 length: 13; V gene: TRBV28; J gene: TRBJ2-7; D gene: -; CDR3 protein: CASSSVPLYEQYF; CDR3 DNA: TGTGCCAGCAGTTCGGTCCCCCTCTACGAGCAGTACTTC
CDR3 length: 13; V gene: TRBV6-1; J gene: TRBJ1-2; D gene: -; CDR3 protein: CASSAGVRRGYTF; CDR3 DNA: TGTGCCAGCAGTGCAGGGGTCCGGCGTGGCTACACCTTC